This T cell receptor beta chain was retrieved from a study of response to subunit inactivated influenza vaccine (dated by TCRdb to 2017 to 2018). For the study in its entirety: The study used deep quantitative T cell receptor repertoire profiling to track responses to a trivalent subunit inactivated influenza vaccine.

Library generation was performed with RT-PCR. Sequencing was carried out with an Illumina HiSeq 2500. Starting from the raw public reads, TCRdb applied fastp trimming at Q25, assembled clones with MiXCR and retained in-frame beta chains. Identical CDR3 proteins give one entry, which carries the most common genes and DNA. The sample has hundreds of thousands of distinct CDR3 sequences on record, around 11% of them singletons. The top ten clones comprise approximately 9.9% of the sample. A note on this clonotype: Its specific antigen is unknown. Per-base quality was not reported, and no clone a single base away is much larger than it.

On the study overall, not on this receptor specifically: It was suggested by the authors that each seasonal influenza vaccination may recruit only a limited number of new T cells.

These records were also assigned to another study, of T cells expressing NK-cell markers. Taken from the second paper: 5'RACE template switching, by which a universal primer site and unique molecular identifiers were added, was used to make TCR beta cDNA libraries. In sorted CD3+CD56+NKG2C+, CD3+CD56+NKG2C- and CD3+CD56-NKG2C+ T-cell subsets from several donors, TCR beta-chain repertoires were profiled. Among the eight sequenced donors, only one was HCMV-seronegative, while the other seven were HCMV-seropositive. In several experiments an anti-gammadeltaTCR antibody was added to restrict sorting to alphabetaTCR-expressing T cells. In several donors, the dominant CD3+CD56+NKG2C+ clonotypes were found to rank among the top 10 CD8+ clonotypes and to make up roughly 1.0-8% of CD8+ T cells. Those dominant clonotypes were again the most abundant among CD3+CD56-NKG2C+ cells in a few donors, at about 25-65%. Whether the expanded NKG2C-expressing T cell clones were specific for HCMV antigens remained unclear. All eight donors whose samples were sequenced were randomly selected healthy volunteers, three of them men and five women. A commercial ELISA kit detecting HCMV-specific IgG in serum was used to determine HCMV serostatus. Peripheral blood mononuclear cells were isolated from blood by Ficoll density gradient centrifugation. For more than 5 donors, unsorted PBMC were also used to sequence bulk peripheral blood T-cell repertoires. Synthesis of cDNA was primed from the TCR beta constant segment and was followed by two consecutive PCR amplification steps. Sequencing of the libraries produced 2 x 150 bp reads on Illumina HiSeq 2000/2500, MiSeq or NextSeq. MIGEC was used to demultiplex reads and group reads by UMI, and MiTCR was used to assemble and quantify clonotypes. To exclude erroneous sequences, only TCR cDNA sequences supported by at least two reads were retained. The tcR package was used for downstream repertoire analysis, with clonotypes matched between fractions based on CDR3 nucleotide sequence plus V segment. VDJmatch was used to annotate antigen specificity against VDJdb, with one amino acid substitution allowed in CDR3.

Specimen: PBMCs from blood, collected on the day of vaccination. The receptor was isolated from a man aged 50-60 years who received an inactivated influenza vaccine. Donor details come from another sample of the same person, matched by shared clones.

The DNA is as follows: TGCAGTGCTAGAGCTAACAATCAGCCCCAGCATTTT. This codes for CSARANNQPQHF. The chain is encoded by TRBV20-1 joined to TRBJ1-5, with the D gene not clear enough to name. V sheds 1 base and J sheds 3 bases, leaving 4 bases between their ends. CDR1 DFQATT and CDR2 SNEGSKA were looked up in the germline V gene (reference sequence). From cysteine to phenylalanine, the CDR3 is 12 amino acids long. Just the 36-base CDR3 DNA is kept, in frame starting at base 1.